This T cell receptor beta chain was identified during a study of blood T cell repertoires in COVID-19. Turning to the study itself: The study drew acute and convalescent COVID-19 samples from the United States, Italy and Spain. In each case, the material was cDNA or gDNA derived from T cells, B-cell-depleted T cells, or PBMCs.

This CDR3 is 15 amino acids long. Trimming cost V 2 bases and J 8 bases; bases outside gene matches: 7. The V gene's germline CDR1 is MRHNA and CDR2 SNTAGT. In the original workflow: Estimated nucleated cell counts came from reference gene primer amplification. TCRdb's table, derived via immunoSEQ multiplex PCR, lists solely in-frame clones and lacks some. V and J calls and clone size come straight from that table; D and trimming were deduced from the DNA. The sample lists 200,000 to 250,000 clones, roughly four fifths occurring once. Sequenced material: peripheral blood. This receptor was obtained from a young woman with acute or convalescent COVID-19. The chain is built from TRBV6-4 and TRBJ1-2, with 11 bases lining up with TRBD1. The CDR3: CASSDEDRGRKGYTF. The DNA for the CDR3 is TGTGCCAGCAGTGACGAGGACAGGGGGCGAAAAGGCTACACCTTC.